This entry concerns a single T cell receptor (beta chain). This sample was included in a study of cytomegalovirus exposure and HLA in healthy donors. Germline V CDR1 and CDR2: SGHTA, FQGTGA. The CDR3 loop spans 16 amino acids. V dropped 5 bases and J dropped 6; count of bases not matched to a gene: 12. With 60 Vbeta and 13 Jbeta primers, the PCR was carried out. This table comes from immunoSEQ multiplex PCR, and its TCRdb copy is limited to in-frame clones, with some not included. The sample yields just under 250,000 clones, around 76% seen once. The sample comprised PBMCs. This TCR was sampled from a woman between 40 and 55 years old in good health and CMV-seropositive. This chain uses TRBV7-3 with TRBJ2-1; the match to TRBD2 covers 8 bases. The CDR3 DNA sequence: TGTGCCAGCAGCGGACGATCGGGGGGGCGGGGCAATGAGCAGTTCTTC. This encodes CASSGRSGGRGNEQFF.